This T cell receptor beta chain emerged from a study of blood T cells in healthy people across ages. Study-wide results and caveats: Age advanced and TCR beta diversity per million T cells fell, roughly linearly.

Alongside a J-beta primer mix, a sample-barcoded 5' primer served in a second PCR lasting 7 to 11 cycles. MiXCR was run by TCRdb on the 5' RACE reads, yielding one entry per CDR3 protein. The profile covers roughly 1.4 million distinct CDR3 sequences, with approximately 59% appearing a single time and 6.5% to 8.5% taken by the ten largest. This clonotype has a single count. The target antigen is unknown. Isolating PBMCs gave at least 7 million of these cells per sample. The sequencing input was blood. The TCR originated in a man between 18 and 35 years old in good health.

CDR3 protein: CASSFAVGNRNEQYF. In nucleotides, the CDR3 is TGTGCCAGCAGCTTTGCAGTGGGCAATCGAAACGAGCAGTACTTC. The chain employs TRBV7-9 and TRBJ2-7; D is unclear. V was pared by 3 bases and J by 5 bases, with 17 bases between. Germline V CDR1 and CDR2: SEHNR, FQNEAQ (reference sequence). The CDR3 sequence is 15 residues long.